The present entry profiles one T cell receptor beta chain with its context. No cognate antigen has been identified for it. One base away there is no much larger clone; base qualities are not given. The cohort comprised under 700 healthy bone marrow donors. At the time of sampling, all cohort members were nominally healthy, though unrecorded immune exposures were likely present. The donor tested CMV seronegative, placing the donor among the 350 or so seronegative members of the cohort. A peripheral blood sample was provided by each donor, and peripheral blood mononuclear cells were used for TCR beta sequencing. Genomic DNA extraction from the blood cell samples was performed with the Qiagen DNeasy Blood Extraction Kit. This sample is part of a study of cytomegalovirus exposure and HLA in healthy donors (dated by TCRdb to about 2017). Regarding the complete study: An earlier analysis of some 600 of the donors reported about 280 Gb of sequence data and roughly 120 million unique TCR beta sequences obtained from about 179 million T cells. The later analysis used no new phenotypic data to find candidate immune exposures, relying instead on TCR beta sequences and their occurrence across donors. Every discovery cohort repertoire had been produced on one sequencing platform. In a later genetic analysis, genome-wide SNP genotypes for about three fifths of the roughly 670 donors were used, and that subset was treated as a discovery cohort. Across 398 genotyped donors of the cohort, an average of about 240,000 unique TCR beta nucleotide sequences per donor were sequenced, and approximately 17% of those sequences were non-productive. The study used immunosequencing to profile the T cell repertoires of hundreds of subjects and linked those repertoires to cytomegalovirus serostatus. The number of donors typed differed by locus, with about 629-640 for A, B, C, DRB1 and DQB1, around 560 for DQA1, nearly 610 for DPA1, and some 440 for DPB1. Along with the roughly 670-subject first cohort, a separate validation cohort of more than 90 different subjects was used. HLA typing covered class I and class II loci at four-digit resolution. To predict cytomegalovirus infection status, the study combined high-throughput TCR immunosequencing, statistical association of individual TCRs with disease status, and machine learning. Roughly 320 gigabases of sequencing data and approximately 92 million unique TCR sequences made up an early release that covered approximately 700 HLA-typed donors. Four or five DR-DQ haplotypes were treated as single units for association and clustering because of strong linkage in the cohort. A later analysis re-examined previously published TCR beta repertoires from more than 650 donors and added high-resolution HLA genotyping to investigate patterns of TCR occurrence. Of the 300 to 500 genotyped donors, 65% to 90% were placed in the genetic ancestry cluster associated with self-reported Caucasian donors. Donor age, sex, ethnicity and CMV serostatus were collected together with the repertoire data. An earlier analysis of more than 450 of the donors used high-throughput TCR beta sequencing to judge whether each TCR beta V gene segment behaved as functional or pseudogenic. The study aimed to test whether signatures of past pathogen exposure could be identified by cataloging public T cell receptors. Paper-wide results and their limitations: Across donors, most TCR sequences were observed very rarely, whereas some public TCRs were present in many individuals. The study gave a list of more than 150 TCR beta chains associated with cytomegalovirus. Three of the identified cytomegalovirus-associated TCR beta chains were confirmed in vitro to be specific for cytomegalovirus antigens. A later analysis found that most CMV-associated TCR beta chains appeared HLA-restricted, with HLA associations seemingly driven largely by CMV exposure. Because counts were too low, seventeen rarely observed V segments, including chromosome 9 orphons, were left out of the earlier analysis of about 500 of the donors. Linkage disequilibrium might explain the correlated functional status among segregating V segments, but an unknown experimental factor could not be ruled out. A later analysis found that HLA-associated TCR beta chains were more clonally expanded and had lower generation probabilities than equally common non-associated chains. A later analysis found that TCR association rates varied across HLA loci, with DRB1 alleles showing the most associated TCRs and HLA-C alleles the fewest. A further reported finding was that TCR beta sequences accurately predicted the HLA-A and HLA-B alleles for most subjects in the first cohort. When HLA alleles, especially DR and DQ, strongly co-occurred, attributing TCR associations to individual alleles was difficult. The only immune exposure information available for the cohort was CMV serostatus. In an earlier analysis of more than 500 of the donors, most TCR beta V segments appeared in productive rearrangements about 87% or about 30% of the time, broadly matching IMGT annotations. Compared with the approximately 700-donor mean, donors in an Asian-associated ancestry cluster had fewer N-insertions in productive TCRs, according to a later genetic analysis. A group of highly shared sequence variants was considered likely to be a technical artifact of the sequencing pipeline. The cohort was sequenced for TCR beta chains only, and without alpha or paired-chain data the features that could be detected were limited. It was suggested by the authors that the approach could potentially be generalized to other disease states and immunological phenotypes. Some IMGT-functional V segments, including TRBV6-2 and TRBV6-3, could not be distinguished by the 87-base-pair reads and were therefore excluded. Because some donors lacked HLA typing at each locus, the association tests relied only on the typed subset. Roughly uniform sequencing depth across donors was assumed in presence/absence analyses, although this assumption may not hold. An association between a missense DCLRE1C variant and V-gene and J-gene trimming of TCR beta chains was found in a later genetic analysis and replicated in an independent cohort. In a later analysis, some 17,000 TCR beta sequences were associated with specific HLA alleles at a false discovery rate of 0.05. The classifier was reported to diagnose cytomegalovirus status with high specificity and sensitivity in both the original and validation cohorts. Several of the top co-occurrence clusters appeared to be linked to parvovirus B19, influenza, CMV and Epstein-Barr virus, according to a later analysis.

The library was built by means of the immunoSEQ multiplex PCR assay. The multiplex PCR relied on a mix of 60 forward primers for TCR Vbeta segments and 13 reverse primers for TCR Jbeta segments. Amplification of the CDR3 region of rearranged TCR beta genes was performed with a multiplex PCR assay on genomic DNA. On the Illumina HiSeq System, the amplified TCR beta libraries were sequenced as 87-base-pair reads. The study's own analysis went as follows. In a later analysis, approximately 74 million unique TCR beta chains were counted across the roughly 700 repertoires, and roughly 11 million of these chains were shared by at least two donors. A nearest-neighbor algorithm error-corrected the raw reads and collapsed the reads into unique sequences, merging closely related sequences to remove PCR and sequencing errors. V, D and J gene segments were assigned by aligning CDR3 sequences to IMGT reference sequences. Each retained sequence needed at least a six-nucleotide match to both a V gene segment and a J gene segment. A rearrangement counted as productive if the CDR3 had no stop codons and remained in frame with V and J, and every other rearrangement counted as non-productive. Following IMGT convention, CDR3 was defined as the stretch from the second conserved V-encoded cysteine to the conserved J-encoded phenylalanine. The earlier analysis of 500 to 750 of the donors excluded any sequence lacking an unambiguous match to a single V gene segment. In an earlier analysis of several hundred of the donors, V segments were called functional above 56.7% productive rearrangements and were called segregating when the between-donor standard deviation exceeded 5%. A statistical classification framework was built for diagnosing cytomegalovirus status from the catalog of TCR beta chain sequences. In a later analysis, TCR nucleotide sequences were compared against IMGT/GENE-DB human TR gene sequences so that V and J genes could be assigned. In a later analysis, CDR3 sequences and most-parsimonious VDJ recombination scenarios were assigned using the TCRdist pipeline. In a later analysis, every TCR beta chain was defined by the combination of its CDR3 amino acid sequence and its V-gene family, and reads without a unique V-gene family were dropped. A later analysis removed 592 highly shared, low-generation-probability nucleotide sequences to deal with suspected cross-contamination and a sequencing artifact. A later analysis calculated a clonal expansion index for each public chain from normalized within-repertoire ranks of inferred template counts. A later analysis computed generation probabilities with a VDJ recombination model fitted to out-of-frame rearrangements, and checked the results against IGoR. In a later analysis, hypergeometric tests were used to score TCR-TCR, TCR-HLA and TCR-CMV co-occurrence, with a repertoire-size bias correction applied to TCR pairs. A later analysis estimated false discovery rates by permuting HLA or CMV assignments 20 times. In a later analysis, co-occurring TCRs were grouped using DBSCAN, with TCRdist sequence similarity added in when clustering inside HLA-allele-positive subsets. Repertoires with fewer than 30,000 or more than 120,000 public chains, plus five repertoires with anomalous nucleotide sharing, were excluded from co-occurrence clustering. TCRdb re-hosts the immuneACCESS table, in-frame sequences only. Its copies lack some clones; in the studies checked, an unresolved V gene accounts for under half of them, and the cause for the rest is not known. The V and J calls and clone size come from that table; D and trimming were worked out from the DNA. The sample table records around 180,000 clones; 60% to 85% of these occur just once. The biggest ten clones account for around 5.7% of the sample.

CDR1 and CDR2 are drawn from the germline V gene (reference sequence): MNHEY, SMNVEV. V lost 3 bases and J lost 0 bases; the stretch between them is 6 bases long. Taken from cysteine to phenylalanine, the CDR3 has 14 residues. Only the CDR3 region is kept as DNA, spanning 42 bases read in frame from base 1. The chain was built from TRBV27 and TRBJ1-5; the D gene is unclear. The sample comprised PBMCs. The sequence was obtained from a man between 35 and 55 years old in good health and CMV-seronegative. The nucleotide sequence is TGTGCCAGCAGTTTGAGTTATAGCAATCAGCCCCAGCATTTT. Its coded protein is CASSLSYSNQPQHF.